The entry below gives a single T cell receptor (beta chain) sequence along with its context. Its antigen remains unidentified. Per-nucleotide qualities are absent, and no much larger clonotype sits a single base away. This specimen comes from a study of T cell responses to AZD1222 COVID-19 vaccine (dated by TCRdb to the early 2020s). With respect to the entire study: AZD1222 recipients whose second dose came at about 4 weeks and those whose second dose came at about 12 weeks were combined into one group, since spike-specific TCR depth and breadth did not differ between the two schedules. Trial participants were enrolled by age into subgroups of 18-55, 56-69 and 70-plus years, and roughly 160, 29 and 62 TCR-sequenced participants, respectively, were included in these subgroups. TCR sequencing covered more than 230 trial participants: 200 to 220 given two doses of AZD1222 and about 26 given two doses of MenACWY control vaccine.

What the study reported, not specific to this receptor: Only five or six AZD1222 recipients were SARS-CoV-2 seropositive at baseline, limiting conclusions about previously exposed vaccinees. Participants were mostly white British, with more females than males. The authors suggested clonal diversity may have been underestimated. The 56-69-year group was small, and its depth increase did not reach significance, likely because of low power. Reportedly, almost half of the unique spike-specific TCRs recognized epitopes lying outside the regions that are mutated in the B.1.351 and B.1.1.7 variants. The vaccine-associated CD4 TCRs covered the entire spike protein, and the dominant responses fell in regions 160-218 and 743-854. Because no day 14 peak-response samples were available, repertoires were characterized only after the peak T cell response. After two AZD1222 doses, spike-specific TCR breadth and depth were significantly higher than at day 0 and than in MenACWY recipients.

The intended sense of this specimen's time point label: baseline before first vaccination. Vaccinee samples were obtained from the UK trials COV001 and COV002, which included a single-blind randomized controlled phase 2/3 trial of AZD1222 (ChAdOx1 nCoV-19) in healthy adults. Trial participant PBMC samples were collected at day 0 and day 28 after the second dose for TCRbeta chain sequencing. The CDR3 regions of human TCRbeta chains were analyzed by immunosequencing. The published analysis was carried out like this. TCRs in the repertoires were matched against a reference library of SARS-CoV-2-specific TCRs that had been generated with the MIRA antigen-specificity platform. Breadth was defined as the fraction of unique TCRs that were SARS-CoV-2-associated. Depth was defined as the fraction of total T cells that were SARS-CoV-2-associated. Using the MIRA data, each spike-specific TCR was assigned both to the spike region to which the TCR was reactive and to a CD4 or CD8 class. Log10-transformed breadth and depth values were compared by one-way ANOVA with Sidak's multiple comparisons tests. The table comes from immuneACCESS by way of TCRdb, which keeps in-frame sequences with V and J called. Part of the clones is missing from these tables; in studies checked, under half for an unresolved V gene and the rest for unknown reasons. The V and J calls and clone size come from that table; D and trimming were worked out from the DNA. The sample table holds some 150,000 clones, of which about 95% were seen once. Roughly 1.2% of the sample is held by the ten biggest clonotypes.

The CDR3 spans 14 residues, from the cysteine through the phenylalanine. Kept here is only the CDR3 DNA, which spans 42 bases and is read in frame from base 1. Via the germline V gene, CDR1 is KGHSH and CDR2 LQKENI. V is shortened by 6 bases, J by 9 bases, and the region joining them spans 15 bases. The TCR sequence derives from an adult in good health. This receptor chain uses TRBV18 and TRBJ1-6; the D gene is perhaps TRBD1, on 5 matching bases. This material consisted of peripheral blood, taken on day 0 of AZD1222 vaccination. The encoded CDR3 is CASSRGTLGSPLHF. The DNA reads TGTGCCAGCTCTCGGGGGACTTTGGGTTCACCCCTCCACTTT.